Below, 15 T cell receptor beta chains from the same sample are listed, as sequenced in a study of T cell repertoires in cytomegalovirus infection. TCRdb re-called the reads with MiXCR, one entry per CDR3 protein. Of roughly 730,000 distinct CDR3 sequences listed, roughly a third are singletons. Their recognized antigens are unknown. The sample was cultured PBMCs, taken from culture after CMV antigen stimulation. These receptors were collected from a human donor in good health (CMV status not recorded). Some clones in this sample may be carry-over from other donors' samples.

V is TRBV10-3 and J is TRBJ1-5; D perhaps matches TRBD1 (5 bases). Trimming removed 2 bases from V and 0 bases from J, with 8 bases in between. Germline V gene sequence: CDR1 ENHRY, CDR2 SYGVKD. The CDR3 length is 15 residues. CDR3 sequence reads: CAISERGVSNQPQHF. The CDR3 nucleotides are TGTGCCATCAGTGAGCGGGGGGTTAGCAATCAGCCCCAGCATTTT.

The chain recombines TRBV7-6 with TRBJ2-7; 9 bases fit TRBD1. The CDR3 runs to 15 residues. Germline V gene sequence: CDR1 SGHVS, CDR2 FNYEAQ. V shed 3 bases, J shed 3 bases, and the junction held 6 bases outside the gene matches. The CDR3 sequence: CASSLGTGSNYEQYF. In DNA form, the CDR3 reads TGTGCCAGCAGCTTGGGGACAGGGTCTAACTACGAGCAGTACTTC. Combining the CDR3 with reference TRBV7-6 and TRBJ2-7 gives the whole variable domain GAGVSQSPRYKVTKRGQDVALRCDPISGHVSLYWYRQALGQGPEFLTYFNYEAQQDKSGLPNDRFSAERPEGSISTLTIQRTEQRDSAMYRCASSLGTGSNYEQYFGPGTRLTVT.

This clonotype has just a few counts. This sequence joins TRBV7-2 and TRBJ2-7; 11 bases are a match to TRBD2. Germline V gene lookup returns CDR1 SGHTA and CDR2 FQGNSA. The junction had 7 bases not matched to a gene; V was cut back by 10 bases and J by 5 bases. The CDR3 is 13 residues long. The CDR3 loop is CATRLAGSDEQYF. In DNA, the CDR3 is TGTGCCACGCGACTAGCGGGAAGTGACGAGCAGTACTTC.

This sequence joins TRBV28 and TRBJ1-2, with D perhaps matching TRBD1 (6 bases). Germline V lookup: CDR1 MDHEN, CDR2 SYDVKM. The V and J ends lost 10 bases and 3 bases respectively, with 18 bases between them. The CDR3 totals 14 residues. The CDR3 nucleotides are TGTGCCACTCCCGGGGGCTATGGGGACTATGGCTACACCTTC. It specifies CATPGGYGDYGYTF.

The chain joins TRBV27 to TRBJ1-2; 12 bases match TRBD1. The CDR3 loop spans 16 amino acids. Germline trimming cut 5 bases from V and 4 bases from J; bases unmatched to any gene: 8. Germline CDR1 and CDR2: MNHEY and SMNVEV (reference sequence). For the CDR3, the DNA is TGTGCCAGCAGTCTCCGGGACAGGGGGCGCCCCTATGGCTACACCTTC. Protein sequence: CASSLRDRGRPYGYTF.

The rearrangement joins TRBV6-6 to TRBJ2-7; the match to TRBD2 covers 7 bases. This CDR3 region has 18 residues. Germline CDR1 is MNHNY and CDR2 is SVGAGI (reference sequence). V lost 2 bases to trimming and J lost 7 bases; unmatched junction nucleotides: 20. The CDR3 reads CASSYPPPGVSGPLEQYF. In nucleotides, the CDR3 is TGTGCCAGCAGTTACCCCCCCCCGGGGGTTAGCGGGCCATTGGAGCAGTACTTC.

This clonotype has a handful of counts. V usage is TRBV7-8 and J usage is TRBJ2-7, with TRBD2 identical over 8 bases. V was clipped by 3 bases and J by 3 bases; unmatched bases: 7. This CDR3 is built from 15 residues. Per germline, CDR1 SGHVS and CDR2 FQNEAQ. CDR3 in amino acids: CASSFTFTSGYEQYF. The CDR3 DNA is TGTGCCAGCAGCTTCACCTTTACTAGCGGCTACGAGCAGTACTTC.

This chain joins TRBV7-8 and TRBJ2-7; TRBD2 is a possible D gene (5 bases). The V end lost 5 bases, the J end lost 0 bases, and 20 bases lay between the germline ends. The CDR3 runs 17 residues. Germline CDR1 reads SGHVS; CDR2 reads FQNEAQ. The CDR3: CASSPTAEVQYSYEQYF. CDR3 nucleotide sequence: TGTGCCAGCAGCCCCACCGCGGAGGTTCAATACTCCTACGAGCAGTACTTC.

This clonotype appeared a few times. This rearrangement joins TRBV28 to TRBJ1-2; a possible D gene is TRBD1 (6 bases). The V end lost 6 bases, the J end lost 7 bases, and 12 bases lay between the germline ends. Germline CDR1 is MDHEN and CDR2 is SYDVKM. This CDR3 has 12 amino acids. DNA for the CDR3: TGTGCCAGCAGCCCAGGGGCCCTTGGCTACACCTTC. Translated: CASSPGALGYTF.

The gene calls are TRBV7-2 and TRBJ2-7; D tentatively reads TRBD1 or TRBD2 (6 bases each). The length of the CDR3 is 17 residues. CDR1 SGHTA and CDR2 FQGNSA come from the germline V gene. Trimming cost V 4 bases and J 3 bases, with 22 bases left between them. The CDR3, as DNA: TGTGCCAGCAGCTCCGGACCCGGGGGCCCGAGATTCTACGAGCAGTACTTC. Its protein product is CASSSGPGGPRFYEQYF.

This clonotype appeared a few times. J is TRBJ1-1 and V is TRBV20-1; 7 bases are shared with TRBD1. With V trimmed by 1 base and J by 1 base, 3 bases remained unmatched. The CDR3 is made up of 14 amino acids. Germline-derived CDR1 and CDR2 are DFQATT and SNEGSKA (reference sequence). The CDR3 nucleotides are TGCAGTGCTAGAGGAGGGACAGCGAACACTGAAGCTTTCTTT. Residues: CSARGGTANTEAFF.

The table lists this clonotype with a few counts. The chain joins TRBV7-9 to TRBJ2-5, with 11 nucleotides matching TRBD2. Trimming cost V 8 bases and J 3 bases; bases outside gene matches: 5. Germline V gene data show CDR1 as SEHNR and CDR2 as FQNEAQ (reference sequence). The CDR3 length is 14 residues. The CDR3: CASVPGLAEETQYF. The CDR3 nucleotides are TGTGCCAGCGTACCGGGACTAGCGGAAGAGACCCAGTACTTC.

Only a few counts were recorded for this clonotype. CDR3 sequence (DNA): TGTGCCAGCCGAGACCCCGCGTCCGTGGATACGCAGTATTTT. Residues: CASRDPASVDTQYF. The rearrangement joins TRBV11-2 to TRBJ2-3; no clear D. CDR1 SGHAT and CDR2 FQNNGV come from the germline V gene. V dropped 8 bases and J dropped 6 bases, with 18 bases sitting between them. The CDR3 spans 14 residues.

V usage is TRBV4-2 and J usage is TRBJ1-4; D not resolved. The CDR3 length is 18 residues. Looked up from germline, CDR1 is LGHNA and CDR2 is YNFKEQ. The V end lost 3 bases, the J end lost 5 bases, and 22 bases lay between the germline ends. The CDR3 is CASSQYDSLARPNEKLFF. The CDR3 DNA sequence: TGTGCCAGCAGCCAGTACGACTCCTTGGCCCGCCCAAATGAAAAACTGTTTTTT.

This clonotype was seen at least ten times. V and J are TRBV7-2 and TRBJ2-3, with D possibly matching TRBD2 (5 bases). This CDR3 has 16 amino acids. Between the trimmed V and J ends, which lost 2 bases and 0 bases, there was a span of 12 bases. The germline gives CDR1 SGHTA, CDR2 FQGNSA. CDR3 bases: TGTGCCAGCAGCTTAATTTGGACTCCGAGCACAGATACGCAGTATTTT. Translated, it gives CASSLIWTPSTDTQYF. Complete variable domain (other parts from reference TRBV7-2 and TRBJ2-3): GAGVSQSPSNKVTEKGKDVELRCDPISGHTALYWYRQSLGQGLEFLIYFQGNSAPDKSGLPSDRFSAERTGGSVSTLTIQRTQQEDSAVYLCASSLIWTPSTDTQYFGPGTRLTVL.